The 10 T cell receptor beta chains reported below all come from one sample, sequenced in a study of CD8 T cells in ankylosing spondylitis. Findings and limits, study-wide: Seemingly distinctive of ankylosing spondylitis blood was a TCR beta motif formed by eight highly homologous variants.

These receptors have no known antigen. MiXCR was run by TCRdb on the 5' RACE reads, yielding one entry per CDR3 protein. Altogether around 430,000 distinct CDR3 sequences are present, roughly a sixth being singletons, with the ten largest covering approximately 1%. The specimen sequenced was blood, either unsorted or a sorted T cell fraction (not recorded which). These receptor sequences come from a male donor with ankylosing spondylitis.

The J gene is TRBJ2-3, the V gene TRBV12-3 or TRBV12-4; 7 nucleotides align to TRBD2. The CDR3 has 15 residues. Trimming took 1 base from V and 4 from J; bases not matched to a gene: 5. CDR3 in DNA: TGTGCCAGCAGTTTAGACGGCGGGAGTGCAGATACGCAGTATTTT. Protein product: CASSLDGGSADTQYF.

The gene calls are TRBV29-1 and TRBJ2-7; D might be TRBD1 (6 bases). This CDR3 has 14 residues. The ends were cut back, 7 bases at V and 6 bases at J, with 22 bases in the middle. Germline values: CDR1 SQVTM, CDR2 ANQGSEA. Here the CDR3 reads CSATRTEPVSEQYF. CDR3 DNA sequence: TGCAGCGCGACAAGGACAGAACCCGTGTCCGAGCAGTACTTC.

This clonotype was seen a few times. This rearrangement joins TRBV12-3 or TRBV12-4 to TRBJ1-5; possibly TRBD1 for D (6 bases). Trimming shortened V by 6 bases and J by 2 bases, and 14 bases separated the two germline ends. This CDR3 has 15 amino acids. The CDR3 nucleotides read TGTGCCAGCAGCCCAGGGGCTAGAGGCAATCAGCCCCAGCATTTT. Residues: CASSPGARGNQPQHF.

On this clonotype itself: This clone may be a read error of a much larger clone one base away. The chain carries TRBV4-1 and TRBJ2-3; TRBD2 agrees at 8 bases. CDR3 length equals 16 residues. The germline CDR1 and CDR2 sequences are MGHRA and YSYEKL. The CDR3 DNA is TGCGCCAGCAGCCCTTCTCGACTAGCGATTACAGATACGCGGTATTTT. Translating it yields CASSPSRLAITDTRYF.

This clonotype was counted between two and nine times. This chain links TRBV20-1 with TRBJ1-6; D may be TRBD1 (6 bases). The CDR3 has 13 amino acids. The germline gives CDR1 DFQATT, CDR2 SNEGSKA (reference sequence). V lost 4 bases and J lost 6, with 10 bases in between. The CDR3 reads CSAIGGRNSPLHF. For the CDR3, the DNA is TGCAGTGCTATTGGGGGGCGTAATTCACCCCTCCACTTT.

This sequence joins TRBV9 and TRBJ1-1; D not certain. Trimming removed 3 bases at V and 1 base at J, with 7 bases between. The CDR3 extends over 13 amino acids. Germline CDR1 reads SGDLS; CDR2 reads YYNGEE. CDR3 in DNA: TGTGCCAGCAGCGGCAGGCAGAACACTGAAGCTTTCTTT. Its protein is CASSGRQNTEAFF.

The chain links TRBV4-3 to TRBJ2-3; D is possibly TRBD2 (5 bases). V lost 0 bases to trimming and J lost 2 bases, with 12 bases between them. CDR1 is LGHNA and CDR2 is YSLEER in the germline V gene. The CDR3 spans 16 residues. The CDR3 nucleotides are TGCGCCAGCAGCCAAGATACCAGCGGCTCCACAGATACGCAGTATTTT. Its translation is CASSQDTSGSTDTQYF.

The chain carries TRBV7-3 and TRBJ2-1; D is possibly TRBD2 (6 bases). The CDR3 is 15 residues long. Germline loops: CDR1 SGHTA, CDR2 FQGTGA. The ends were cut back, 2 bases at V and 10 bases at J, with 18 bases in the middle. The CDR3 DNA sequence: TGTGCCAGCAGCTTAGGAGGGTATGCCGGATCGGAGCAGTTCTTC. The encoded protein is CASSLGGYAGSEQFF.

This clonotype was picked up a small number of times. This chain joins TRBV2 and TRBJ1-5; 9 nucleotides agree with TRBD1. The V gene's germline CDR1 is SNHLY and CDR2 FYNNEI. CDR3 size: 15 residues. The ends lost 9 bases at V and 2 bases at J; junction bases unmatched: 8. The CDR3: CASNGQGLGNQPQHF. The CDR3 coding sequence is TGTGCCAGTAACGGACAGGGGCTTGGCAATCAGCCCCAGCATTTT.

The table lists this clonotype with a few counts. The chain employs TRBV19 and TRBJ1-5; D is unclear. The CDR3 spans 14 residues. V lost 6 bases to trimming and J lost 3 bases, with 12 bases between them. Per germline, CDR1 LNHDA and CDR2 SQIVND (reference sequence). The CDR3 nucleotides read TGTGCCAGTAGAGGAGGAGGGTTCAATCAGCCCCAGCATTTT. Its translation: CASRGGGFNQPQHF.